Below are 30 T cell receptor beta chains sequenced from a single sample in a study of T cells in Graves' hyperthyroidism and ophthalmopathy. Amplified TCR beta CDR3 regions derived from RNA transcripts. Initially, a first-round RT-PCR of the TCR CDR3 employed the HTBI primer set. Each CDR3 protein gets one entry after TCRdb re-called the multiplex PCR reads with MiXCR. The sample carries 250,000 or so distinct CDR3 sequences, roughly 15% recorded once. The sequenced sample consisted of blood. All receptors derive from a woman aged 18-29 years with Graves' ophthalmopathy.

This clonotype was found many times. V usage is TRBV28 and J usage is TRBJ1-1, with 7 positions matching TRBD1. V trimming: 5 bases; J trimming: 0 bases; junction bases outside the gene matches: 9. Germline assignment: CDR1 MDHEN and CDR2 SYDVKM. The CDR3 sequence is 16 residues long. The CDR3 nucleotides read TGTGCCAGCAGTGCCGGGACAGTCTACATGAACACTGAAGCTTTCTTT. Amino acids: CASSAGTVYMNTEAFF.

In its sample, this clonotype was seen many times. This chain uses TRBV28 with TRBJ2-2; 8 bases fit TRBD1. With V trimmed by 2 bases and J by 4 bases, 3 bases remained unmatched. The CDR3 loop spans 15 amino acids. CDR1 and CDR2 from the germline V gene are MDHEN and SYDVKM. CDR3 residues: CASSLQGAGTGELFF. Here the CDR3 DNA reads TGTGCCAGCAGTTTACAGGGGGCAGGCACCGGGGAGCTGTTTTTT. Supplemented by reference TRBV28 and TRBJ2-2, the full variable domain reads DVKVTQSSRYLVKRTGEKVFLECVQDMDHENMFWYRQDPGLGLRLIYFSYDVKMKEKGDIPEGYSVSREKKERFSLILESASTNQTSMYLCASSLQGAGTGELFFGEGSRLTVL.

This clonotype was counted ten times or more. The gene calls are TRBV2 and TRBJ2-4, with TRBD1 identical over 7 bases. The CDR3 spans 14 residues. The germline V gene has CDR1 SNHLY and CDR2 FYNNEI. The ends lost 6 bases at V and 4 bases at J; junction bases unmatched: 6. The CDR3 nucleotides are TGTGCCAGCAGAACCCCGGGACAGAAAAACATTCAGTACTTC. Translation: CASRTPGQKNIQYF.

Only one count was recorded for this clonotype. This sequence joins TRBV11-2 and TRBJ2-2; 8 bases match TRBD1. V lost 6 bases and J lost 5; bases outside the gene matches: 20. CDR3 length equals 19 residues. The germline V gene has CDR1 SGHAT and CDR2 FQNNGV. The CDR3 sequence: CASRFGRGQAGEPTGELFF. The CDR3 bases are TGTGCCAGCAGGTTCGGCAGGGGGCAGGCCGGGGAGCCAACCGGGGAGCTGTTTTTT.

This clonotype was seen many times. The rearrangement links TRBV20-1 to TRBJ2-3, with D hard to call. This CDR3 comprises 12 residues. CDR1 is DFQATT and CDR2 is SNEGSKA in the germline V gene (reference sequence). With 2 bases removed from V and 2 bases from J, the gap between germline ends came to 5 bases. CDR3 sequence (DNA): TGCAGTGCTAGATCGGACACAGATACGCAGTATTTT. This sequence encodes CSARSDTDTQYF.

This clonotype was recorded at least ten times. The chain combines TRBV28 with TRBJ2-6; D gene ambiguous. The CDR3 runs 15 residues. The germline gives CDR1 MDHEN, CDR2 SYDVKM. V lost 9 bases, J lost 3 bases, and 15 bases lay in between. The CDR3 DNA reads as TGTGCCAGTTCATCGAGGCGGTTTGGGGCCAACGTCCTGACTTTC. The encoded protein is CASSSRRFGANVLTF.

This chain connects TRBV20-1 to TRBJ1-2; 12 bases align to TRBD1. This CDR3 region has 15 residues. Looked up from germline, CDR1 is DFQATT and CDR2 is SNEGSKA (reference sequence). Trimming at V came to 3 bases and at J to 7 bases, leaving 9 bases not matched to a gene. The CDR3 DNA is TGCAGTGCTAGGGGGACAGGGGGCAGAGCGTCTGGCTACACCTTC. Translating gives CSARGTGGRASGYTF.

This clonotype occurred many times. V and J are TRBV5-4 and TRBJ2-5; D not certain. V shed 1 base and J shed 3 bases, with 7 bases lying between them. The CDR3 extends over 13 amino acids. Germline V gives CDR1 SGHNT, CDR2 YYREEE (reference sequence). The DNA of the CDR3 is TGTGCCAGCAGCTTGCGGGTCGAAGAGACCCAGTACTTC. Translation: CASSLRVEETQYF. The full variable domain, completed using reference TRBV5-4 and TRBJ2-5, is ETGVTQSPTHLIKTRGQQVTLRCSSQSGHNTVSWYQQALGQGPQFIFQYYREEENGRGNFPPRFSGLQFPNYSSELNVNALELDDSALYLCASSLRVEETQYFGPGTRLLVL.

V usage is TRBV6-1 and J usage is TRBJ2-7; 13 nucleotides match TRBD2. The CDR3 runs 15 residues. V lost 1 base and J lost 4; bases outside the gene matches: 1. Germline lookup yields CDR1 MNHNS and CDR2 SASEGT. The DNA of the CDR3 is TGTGCCAGCAGTGAAGGGACTAGCGGGAGTTACGAGCAGTACTTC. Protein sequence: CASSEGTSGSYEQYF.

This clonotype occurred many times. V is TRBV3-1 and J is TRBJ2-1, with 9 bases lining up with TRBD2. The CDR3 consists of 12 residues. Trimming at V came to 4 bases and at J to 12 bases, leaving 4 bases not matched to a gene. CDR1 and CDR2 from the germline V gene are LGHDT and YNNKEL (reference sequence). The CDR3 sequence: CASSLAGEGQFF. The CDR3 DNA reads as TGTGCCAGCAGCCTAGCGGGAGAGGGGCAGTTCTTC.

There are many counts of this clonotype. The CDR3 nucleotides read TGTGCCAGCAGCCAAGATACTGGGGGAGAAGGCTACACCTTC. This encodes CASSQDTGGEGYTF. The chain combines TRBV4-2 with TRBJ1-2; maybe TRBD1 (5 bases). The ends were cut back, 0 bases at V and 8 bases at J, with 13 bases in the middle. From germline, CDR1 is LGHNA and CDR2 YNFKEQ. CDR3 size: 14 residues.

This clonotype has only a few counts. V gene TRBV20-1 combines with J gene TRBJ2-7; tentative D call: TRBD2 (6 bases). V lost 4 bases and J lost 5, with 18 bases in between. The germline V gene encodes CDR1 DFQATT and CDR2 SNEGSKA (reference sequence). The CDR3 consists of 14 residues. The CDR3 DNA reads as TGCAGTGCTACGGGGGACGGGTACAACCACGAGCAGTACTTC. It codes for CSATGDGYNHEQYF.

This clonotype was seen many times. The rearrangement joins TRBV20-1 to TRBJ1-2, with 7 bases aligning to TRBD1. The CDR3 totals 17 residues. The junction had 18 bases not matched to a gene; V was cut back by 4 bases and J by 4 bases. Germline V lookup: CDR1 DFQATT, CDR2 SNEGSKA (reference sequence). This CDR3 is CSAKGEGTANRPYGYTF. The CDR3 bases are TGCAGTGCTAAGGGAGAGGGGACAGCGAATCGTCCCTATGGCTACACCTTC.

This clonotype was detected ten times or more. The rearrangement links TRBV7-2 to TRBJ1-2; TRBD1 agrees at 7 bases. CDR1 and CDR2 (germline): SGHTA, FQGNSA. CDR3 length equals 16 residues. V shed 1 base and J 2 bases; nucleotides not matched to a gene: 7. The CDR3 loop is CASSLGRGRGNYGYTF. CDR3 sequence (DNA): TGTGCCAGCAGCTTAGGCCGGGGCAGGGGGAACTATGGCTACACCTTC.

In this sample, this clonotype turned up many times. V gene TRBV20-1 combines with J gene TRBJ2-1; TRBD1 or TRBD2 may be the D gene (5 bases each). Germline CDR1 DFQATT, CDR2 SNEGSKA (reference sequence). The CDR3 is 13 residues long. With 8 bases removed from V and 4 bases from J, the gap between germline ends came to 15 bases. CDR3 DNA: TGCAGTCCCAGGGATAGGGAGTACAATGAGCAGTTCTTC. Amino acids: CSPRDREYNEQFF.

This clonotype was recorded many times. The chain is built from TRBV5-1 and TRBJ2-2; 13 bases are shared with TRBD2. Germline CDR1 SGHRS, CDR2 YFSETQ. V shed 4 bases, J shed 6 bases, and the junction held 6 bases outside the gene matches. The length of the CDR3 is 16 residues. CDR3 in DNA: TGCGCCAGCAGCCCATGGACTAGCGGGAGCCCCGGGGAGCTGTTTTTT. Translated, it gives CASSPWTSGSPGELFF.

The table lists this clonotype with many counts. The J gene is TRBJ1-2, the V gene TRBV7-6; 9 bases map to TRBD1. The length of the CDR3 is 14 residues. V lost 5 bases, J lost 5 bases, and 6 bases stayed unmatched. Germline values: CDR1 SGHVS, CDR2 FNYEAQ. In DNA, the CDR3 is TGTGCCAGCAGCCCCCCGGGACAGGGTTATGGCTACACCTTC. The encoded protein is CASSPPGQGYGYTF.

This clonotype was observed at least ten times. V is TRBV15 and J is TRBJ2-3; TRBD1 matches 9 bases. V trimming: 0 bases; J trimming: 3 bases; junction bases outside the gene matches: 4. This CDR3 spans 16 amino acids. CDR1 is LNHNV and CDR2 is YYDKDF in the germline V gene (reference sequence). For the CDR3, the DNA is TGTGCCACCAGCAGAGACTCGGACAGGGGAACAGATACGCAGTATTTT. Translation gives CATSRDSDRGTDTQYF.

There are a few counts of this clonotype. The chain combines TRBV20-1 with TRBJ1-6; perhaps TRBD1 as D (5 bases). The CDR3 has 16 amino acids. V was trimmed by 3 bases and J by 2 bases, leaving 14 bases between them. The V gene's germline CDR1 is DFQATT and CDR2 SNEGSKA (reference sequence). The CDR3 DNA is TGCAGTGCTAGTCAGGGAGGGGCAGCCTATAATTCACCCCTCCACTTT. Encoded protein: CSASQGGAAYNSPLHF.

This chain links TRBV20-1 with TRBJ2-3; 8 positions agree with TRBD1. This CDR3 has 12 amino acids. The V segment lost 3 bases and the J segment 6 bases; nucleotides outside the gene matches: 2. The V gene's germline CDR1 is DFQATT and CDR2 SNEGSKA (reference sequence). CDR3: CSARTGVDTQYF. The CDR3 coding sequence is TGCAGTGCTAGGACAGGGGTGGATACGCAGTATTTT.

This clonotype showed up many times. The rearrangement links TRBV12-3 or TRBV12-4 to TRBJ1-1; TRBD1 matches 8 bases. Unmatched junction bases numbered 7, after V lost 6 bases and J lost 4 bases. The CDR3 contains 14 residues. CDR3: CASSSVTGATEAFF. The CDR3 bases are TGTGCCAGCAGCTCCGTGACAGGGGCCACTGAAGCTTTCTTT.

This clonotype was recorded many times. The junction and the germline gene differ at one end; a read error may be behind it. The CDR3 DNA follows: TGTGCTAGCAGCTTAACCGTAGGACTAGCGGGGCTGGAGACCCAGTACTTC. Amino acid sequence: CASSLTVGLAGLETQYF. The chain is built from TRBV7-7 and TRBJ2-5; TRBD2 agrees at 12 bases. CDR3 length: 17 amino acids. Germline V CDR1 and CDR2: SSHAT, FNYEAQ (reference sequence).

This clonotype was detected many times. The chain recombines TRBV7-9 with TRBJ2-3; D is unclear. The CDR3 has 11 residues. From germline, CDR1 is SEHNR and CDR2 FQNEAQ (reference sequence). V lost 5 bases and J 8 bases, leaving 8 bases between the germline ends. In nucleotides, the CDR3 is TGTGCCAGCAGCCGAACGGGTACGCAGTATTTT. As protein: CASSRTGTQYF.

The J gene is TRBJ2-2, the V gene TRBV3-1; D is unclear. The CDR3 has 12 residues. V lost 1 base and J lost 6, with 3 bases in between. The germline gives CDR1 LGHDT, CDR2 YNNKEL (reference sequence). The CDR3 region has the DNA TGTGCCAGCAGCCAAGGGGCCGGGGAGCTGTTTTTT. Amino acids: CASSQGAGELFF. The full variable domain, rest sourced from reference TRBV3-1 and TRBJ2-2, is DTAVSQTPKYLVTQMGNDKSIKCEQNLGHDTMYWYKQDSKKFLKIMFSYNNKELIINETVPNRFSPKSPDKAHLNLHINSLELGDSAVYFCASSQGAGELFFGEGSRLTVL.

Ten or more counts support this clonotype. The rearrangement joins TRBV7-9 to TRBJ1-4, with a tentative D call TRBD1 (6 bases). Germline V gene sequence: CDR1 SEHNR, CDR2 FQNEAQ (reference sequence). The CDR3 runs to 17 residues. V lost 7 bases and J lost 7, with 25 bases in between. The chain's CDR3 is CASTQTRPGLGGEKLFF. The DNA of the CDR3 is TGTGCCAGCACCCAAACTAGGCCAGGACTAGGGGGTGAAAAACTGTTTTTT.

This clonotype was found many times. The chain combines TRBV28 with TRBJ1-1; D is uncertain. V gave up 5 bases and J gave up 5 bases, with 15 bases separating them. Germline assignment: CDR1 MDHEN and CDR2 SYDVKM. The CDR3 is made up of 14 amino acids. CDR3 nucleotides: TGTGCCAGCAGTCGGGAACCAAGAGGAACTGAAGCTTTCTTT. The encoded protein is CASSREPRGTEAFF.

In this sample, this clonotype turned up many times. V usage is TRBV7-9 and J usage is TRBJ2-1; 8 bases match TRBD2. V trimming: 5 bases; J trimming: 2 bases; junction bases outside the gene matches: 8. The length of the CDR3 is 16 residues. In germline, CDR1 is SEHNR, CDR2 FQNEAQ (reference sequence). In DNA form, the CDR3 reads TGTGCCAGCAGCCCCCCCCTAGCGGGTCCCTACAATGAGCAGTTCTTC. It codes for CASSPPLAGPYNEQFF. Supplemented by reference TRBV7-9 and TRBJ2-1, the full variable domain reads DTGVSQNPRHKITKRGQNVTFRCDPISEHNRLYWYRQTLGQGPEFLTYFQNEAQLEKSRLLSDRFSAERPKGSFSTLEIQRTEQGDSAMYLCASSPPLAGPYNEQFFGPGTRLTVL.

The table lists this clonotype with many counts. The J gene is TRBJ2-7, the V gene TRBV12-5, with D hard to call. CDR3 size: 12 residues. V lost 4 bases and J 3 bases, leaving 7 bases between the germline ends. The germline CDR1 and CDR2 sequences are LGHNT and FRNRAP. CDR3 coding DNA: TGTGCTAGTGGTTCGACCCTCTACGAGCAGTACTTC. The encoded protein is CASGSTLYEQYF. Drawing the rest from reference TRBV12-5 and TRBJ2-7, the complete variable domain is DARVTQTPRHKVTEMGQEVTMRCQPILGHNTVFWYRQTMMQGLELLAYFRNRAPLDDSGMPKDRFSAEMPDATLATLKIQPSEPRDSAVYFCASGSTLYEQYFGPGTRLTVT.

This chain links TRBV5-4 with TRBJ1-1; 9 bases are a match to TRBD1. Germline V gene data show CDR1 as SGHNT and CDR2 as YYREEE (reference sequence). This CDR3 contains 15 residues. Germline trimming cut 4 bases from V and 0 bases from J; bases unmatched to any gene: 4. The CDR3 spells CASSAGQGLNTEAFF. The CDR3, as DNA: TGTGCCAGCAGCGCGGGACAGGGTTTGAACACTGAAGCTTTCTTT.

This clonotype was seen ten or more times. The genes are TRBV30 and TRBJ2-1, with 12 bases aligning to TRBD2. V shed 3 bases, J shed 2 bases, and the junction held 5 bases outside the gene matches. CDR3 size: 16 residues. Germline V gene lookup returns CDR1 GTSNPN and CDR2 SVGIG (reference sequence). The CDR3 loop reads CAWSAPSGRAYNEQFF. CDR3 nucleotides: TGTGCCTGGAGCGCCCCTAGCGGGAGGGCCTACAATGAGCAGTTCTTC.